This is a list of T cell receptor beta chains from one sample in a study of shared clonotypes between healthy human individuals. The repertoire was sequenced with immunoSEQ multiplex PCR; TCRdb's copy has only in-frame clones and lacks some. The repertoire has 2 million to 2.5 million clones, just under 95% of them found once; the top ten carry roughly 1%. The sample was naive CD8+ T cells sorted from blood. These receptors were taken from a man aged 18 to 30 in good health. Each CDR3 is given with its conserved first and last residue. D genes are given only for firm matches. Clone sizes are given selectively: once, few, many, or a class where the clone is expanded.

j_call,d_call,cdr3_length,v_call,clone_size,cdr3_aa,cdr3_nt
TRBJ2-3,TRBD2,16,TRBV4-1,NA,CASSQTTSGGSDTQYF,TGCGCCAGCAGCCAAACGACTAGCGGGGGGTCAGATACGCAGTATTTT
TRBJ2-3,TRBD2,14,TRBV30,once,CAWNSGTSTDTQYF,TGTGCCTGGAATAGCGGGACCAGCACAGATACGCAGTATTTT
TRBJ2-2,TRBD2,19,TRBV7-9,NA,CASSSNPLAGGDLIGELFF,TGTGCCAGCAGCTCAAACCCGCTAGCGGGAGGGGATCTTATCGGGGAGCTGTTTTTT
TRBJ2-5,NA,14,TRBV9,NA,CASGPPGREETQYF,TGTGCCAGCGGCCCGCCGGGTAGGGAAGAGACCCAGTACTTC
TRBJ1-4,NA,15,TRBV5-4,NA,CASSLGGEANEKLFF,TGTGCCAGCAGCTTGGGTGGGGAGGCTAATGAAAAACTGTTTTTT
TRBJ2-7,NA,12,TRBV30,NA,CAWNPGGHEQYF,TGTGCCTGGAATCCCGGGGGCCACGAGCAGTACTTC
TRBJ1-1,NA,13,TRBV9,NA,CASSVDGGPEAFF,TGTGCCAGCAGCGTAGATGGGGGGCCAGAAGCTTTCTTT
TRBJ1-1,NA,14,TRBV2,once,CASSVDSMNTEAFF,TGTGCCAGCAGCGTCGACAGTATGAACACTGAAGCTTTCTTT
TRBJ2-1,TRBD2,16,TRBV2,NA,CASSVVLAGTLNEQFF,TGTGCCAGCAGTGTAGTCCTAGCGGGAACCCTCAATGAGCAGTTCTTC
TRBJ1-5,TRBD1,14,TRBV30,NA,CAWSGGQGGQPQHF,TGTGCCTGGAGTGGAGGACAGGGGGGACAGCCCCAGCATTTT
TRBJ2-3,NA,13,TRBV27,once,CAGRSGSSDTQYF,TGTGCCGGCAGGTCCGGGTCCTCAGATACGCAGTATTTT
TRBJ2-5,TRBD1,13,TRBV5-1,NA,CARQGPLKETQYF,TGCGCCAGACAGGGGCCCCTAAAAGAGACCCAGTACTTC
TRBJ2-3,TRBD2,16,TRBV10-1,NA,CASSDLAGEITDTQYF,TGCGCCAGCAGTGACCTGGCGGGGGAGATAACAGATACGCAGTATTTT
TRBJ1-5,TRBD1,16,TRBV27,NA,CASSAVTGNRNQPQHF,TGTGCCAGCAGTGCGGTGACAGGGAATCGCAATCAGCCCCAGCATTTT
TRBJ2-2,TRBD1,14,TRBV11-3,NA,CASRGQMNTGELFF,TGTGCCAGCAGGGGACAGATGAACACCGGGGAGCTGTTTTTT
TRBJ2-7,NA,12,TRBV30,NA,CAWSAPIDEQYF,TGTGCCTGGAGTGCCCCCATAGACGAGCAGTACTTC
TRBJ1-1,NA,16,TRBV18,NA,CASSPPRGIMNTEAFF,TGTGCCAGCTCACCCCCCCGAGGCATTATGAACACTGAAGCTTTCTTT
TRBJ1-4,NA,18,TRBV21-1,once,CASIQVSLGPKTNEKLFF,TGTGCCAGCATACAGGTCTCGCTAGGTCCAAAGACTAATGAAAAACTGTTTTTT
TRBJ2-2,NA,11,TRBV20-1,NA,CSVYNTGELFF,TGCAGTGTGTACAACACCGGGGAGCTGTTTTTT
TRBJ2-5,TRBD1,14,TRBV9,NA,CASSVATGEETQYF,TGTGCCAGCAGCGTAGCAACAGGGGAAGAGACCCAGTACTTC
TRBJ2-7,NA,15,TRBV7-9,NA,CASSLASVGRLEQYF,TGTGCCAGCAGCTTAGCATCGGTGGGGCGGCTCGAGCAGTACTTC
TRBJ2-5,TRBD1,16,TRBV5-8,once,CASSSQDREAGETQYF,TGTGCCAGCAGCTCCCAGGACAGGGAAGCCGGGGAGACCCAGTACTTC
TRBJ1-4,TRBD1,10,TRBV5-1,NA,CARSGTGHLF,TGCGCCAGGAGTGGGACAGGACACCTTTTT
TRBJ2-7,TRBD2,15,TRBV7-9,NA,CASSQSREGAYEQYF,TGTGCCAGCAGCCAGAGCCGGGAGGGTGCCTACGAGCAGTACTTC
TRBJ2-7,NA,15,TRBV18,NA,CASSLQAEGSYEQYF,TGTGCCAGCTCACTTCAGGCTGAAGGCTCCTACGAGCAGTACTTC
TRBJ2-2,TRBD1,16,TRBV7-6,NA,CASSLGGQGLTGELFF,TGTGCCAGCAGCTTAGGGGGACAGGGACTCACCGGGGAGCTGTTTTTT
TRBJ1-5,NA,14,TRBV10-2,NA,CASRAGVEDQPQHF,TGCGCCAGCAGGGCAGGGGTGGAGGATCAGCCCCAGCATTTT
TRBJ2-7,TRBD2,15,TRBV7-8,NA,CASSLGLAGAYEQYF,TGTGCCAGCAGCTTGGGACTAGCGGGCGCCTACGAGCAGTACTTC
TRBJ2-3,NA,13,TRBV7-2,NA,CASSLGLSDTQYF,TGTGCCAGCAGCCTTGGACTGTCCGATACGCAGTATTTT